One and the same sample provided the 30 T cell receptor beta chains below, sequenced in a study of blood T cells in healthy people across ages. Through a sample-barcoded 5' primer and a J-beta primer mix, a second PCR was run for roughly 7 to 11 cycles. A single record per CDR3 protein comes from TCRdb applying MiXCR to the 5' RACE reads. The sample consists of 750,000 to 1,000,000 distinct CDR3 sequences, 25% to 30% of them appearing once. This sample also appeared in a second study, on T cells of mothers and their children.

The sample consisted of blood. The receptor source for this set is a woman in her thirties or forties in good health.

The V call is TRBV2, the J call TRBJ1-2, with 9 bases aligning to TRBD1. V shed 6 bases and J 4 bases; nucleotides not matched to a gene: 6. In germline, CDR1 is SNHLY, CDR2 FYNNEI. The CDR3 has 14 residues. Here the CDR3 reads CASRVQGAVYGYTF. CDR3 bases: TGTGCCAGCAGGGTACAGGGGGCAGTCTATGGCTACACCTTC.

V is TRBV9 and J is TRBJ1-1; D gene uncertain. The CDR3 is 13 residues long. V was clipped by 5 bases and J by 5 bases, with 13 bases between them. CDR1 SGDLS and CDR2 YYNGEE come from the germline V gene. The CDR3 loop reads CASSPDVLTEAFF. CDR3 coding DNA: TGTGCCAGCAGTCCAGACGTGTTGACTGAAGCTTTCTTT.

The chain joins TRBV10-3 to TRBJ1-6; tentative D call: TRBD1 (5 bases). With 0 bases removed from V and 3 bases from J, the gap between germline ends came to 9 bases. CDR1 is ENHRY and CDR2 is SYGVKD in the germline V gene. CDR3 length equals 16 residues. CDR3 sequence: CAISESTAIYNSPLHF. The CDR3 nucleotides read TGTGCCATCAGTGAGTCGACAGCGATCTATAATTCACCCCTCCACTTT.

The rearrangement links TRBV29-1 to TRBJ2-5; the D gene is possibly TRBD2 (5 bases). Trimming took 6 bases from V and 7 from J, leaving 18 bases between them. CDR3 size: 13 residues. Germline V lookup: CDR1 SQVTM, CDR2 ANQGSEA. The CDR3 is CSVKDAGDVTQYF. The CDR3 region has the DNA TGCAGCGTGAAGGACGCGGGCGACGTGACCCAGTACTTC.

The V gene is TRBV20-1, the J gene TRBJ2-4; no firm D call. Deletions cut 0 bases from V and 7 bases from J, with 7 bases between. The CDR3 length is 12 residues. From germline, CDR1 is DFQATT and CDR2 SNEGSKA (reference sequence). For the CDR3, the DNA is TGCAGTGCTAGAGATCGGCTCAACATTCAGTACTTC. Translation: CSARDRLNIQYF.

This clonotype has ten or more counts. J is TRBJ2-1 and V is TRBV11-1; TRBD1 matches 8 bases. There are 16 residues in the CDR3. Germline V gene data show CDR1 as SGHAT and CDR2 as FQDESV (reference sequence). V was clipped by 6 bases and J by 3 bases; unmatched bases: 10. The DNA for the CDR3 is TGTGCCAGCAGTCCAGACAGGGGCAAAGGCTACAATGAGCAGTTCTTC. This sequence encodes CASSPDRGKGYNEQFF. The full variable domain, completed using reference TRBV11-1 and TRBJ2-1, is EAEVAQSPRYKITEKSQAVAFWCDPISGHATLYWYRQILGQGPELLVQFQDESVVDDSQLPKDRFSAERLKGVDSTLKIQPAELGDSAMYLCASSPDRGKGYNEQFFGPGTRLTVL.

The chain has TRBV6-6 and TRBJ2-7; weak D call: TRBD1 (6 bases). The V end lost 7 bases, the J end lost 2 bases, and 18 bases lay between the germline ends. From germline, CDR1 is MNHNY and CDR2 SVGAGI (reference sequence). The CDR3 extends over 15 amino acids. The CDR3 spells CASTNVAGATYEQYF. The CDR3 DNA reads TGTGCCAGCACTAACGTGGCAGGGGCCACCTACGAGCAGTACTTC.

This clonotype was counted a few times. The rearrangement links TRBV20-1 to TRBJ1-1; no reliable D call. The germline V gene encodes CDR1 DFQATT and CDR2 SNEGSKA (reference sequence). This CDR3 has 11 amino acids. Trimming shortened V by 8 bases and J by 1 base, and 8 bases separated the two germline ends. CDR3 region: CSPRGNTEAFF. The CDR3 bases are TGCAGTCCGCGGGGGAACACTGAAGCTTTCTTT.

This clonotype occurred a few times. This sequence may be a read error, since a much larger clone differs from it by one base. The chain carries TRBV11-2 and TRBJ2-1, with 14 bases matching TRBD2. The J call may be wrong; the DNA end is better matched by TRBJ2-7. The CDR3 loop spans 18 amino acids. Germline V gene sequence: CDR1 SGHAT, CDR2 FQNNGV. CDR3 sequence reads: CASSSGLAGASSYNEQYF. CDR3 DNA: TGTGCCAGCAGCTCGGGACTAGCGGGGGCTAGCTCCTACAATGAGCAGTACTTC.

Points on this clonotype: Since a much larger clone is just one base distant, this may be a read error. J is TRBJ1-4 and V is TRBV7-2; D ambiguous. Germline assignment: CDR1 SGHTA and CDR2 FQGNSA. Trimming cost V 1 base and J 4 bases, with 10 bases left between them. The CDR3 sequence is 15 residues long. The DNA for the CDR3 is TGTGCCAGCAGCTTAGTGGCAGTACTTAATGAAAAACTGTTTTTT. Amino acids: CASSLVAVLNEKLFF.

The gene calls are TRBV4-3 and TRBJ2-3, with 7 bases that match TRBD2. The CDR3 has 17 residues. Germline V lookup: CDR1 LGHNA, CDR2 YSLEER. V lost 1 base to trimming and J lost 1 base; unmatched junction nucleotides: 8. CDR3 bases: TGCGCCAGCAGCCAAGGGGCAGGACGGGGGGGCACAGATACGCAGTATTTT. Protein product: CASSQGAGRGGTDTQYF.

The gene calls are TRBV12-5 and TRBJ2-3, with 10 bases fitting TRBD2. CDR1 is LGHNT and CDR2 is FRNRAP in the germline V gene. Trimming took 1 base from V and 4 from J; bases not matched to a gene: 8. CDR3 length equals 17 residues. For the CDR3, the DNA is TGTGCTAGTGGTTTGGGTAGCGGGGGGCGGAGGGCAGATACGCAGTATTTT. This sequence encodes CASGLGSGGRRADTQYF.

This clonotype was recorded many times. The chain recombines TRBV27 with TRBJ2-7; 7 bases are a match to TRBD2. The J segment lost 3 bases and the V segment lost 5 bases, leaving 7 bases of the junction unmatched. CDR1 and CDR2 from the germline V gene are MNHEY and SMNVEV (reference sequence). CDR3 size: 14 residues. As DNA, the CDR3 is TGTGCCAGCAGTCACACAGCGGGGATCTACGAGCAGTACTTC. This encodes CASSHTAGIYEQYF.

This chain connects TRBV5-1 to TRBJ2-5, with D unresolved. Germline assignment: CDR1 SGHRS and CDR2 YFSETQ. Trimming pared 0 bases from V and 11 bases from J, leaving 17 bases between. This CDR3 has 14 residues. Written as DNA, the CDR3 is TGCGCCAGCAGCTTGGCTGTGACAAAAGACGGGCAGTACTTC. Protein product: CASSLAVTKDGQYF.

This clonotype was seen at least ten times. The chain carries TRBV4-2 and TRBJ2-7; no reliable D call. The CDR3 has 15 amino acids. CDR1 and CDR2 (germline): LGHNA, YNFKEQ. The ends were cut back, 0 bases at V and 5 bases at J, with 14 bases in the middle. CDR3: CASSQDLTGFDEQYF. The CDR3 nucleotides are TGTGCCAGCAGCCAAGATCTGACGGGTTTCGACGAGCAGTACTTC.

This clonotype was recorded many times. The V call is TRBV7-2, the J call TRBJ2-7; TRBD2 matches at 10 bases. Germline CDR1 and CDR2: SGHTA and FQGNSA. This CDR3 is built from 15 residues. The J segment lost 6 bases and the V segment lost 5 bases, leaving 10 bases of the junction unmatched. Written as DNA, the CDR3 is TGTGCCAGCAGCCCTAGCGGGGGCGGTATGGTCGAGCAGTACTTC. This gives the protein CASSPSGGGMVEQYF.

The chain couples TRBV4-3 to TRBJ2-2; D possibly corresponds to TRBD2 (6 bases). The ends were cut back, 3 bases at V and 5 bases at J, with 16 bases in the middle. The CDR3 runs 16 residues. The germline V gene encodes CDR1 LGHNA and CDR2 YSLEER. The CDR3, as DNA: TGCGCCAGCAGCCAGGGGGTCAAGGGAGGTACCGGGGAGCTGTTTTTT. Protein sequence: CASSQGVKGGTGELFF.

Worth noting for this clonotype: A much larger clone sits a single nucleotide away, making a read error possible. This sequence joins TRBV5-6 and TRBJ1-1; TRBD1 is a possible D gene (6 bases). Per the germline V gene, CDR1 is SGHDT and CDR2 is YYEEEE. CDR3 length equals 15 residues. The CDR3 DNA is TGTGCCAGCAGCTTCTCTGGTTCTTGGGACACTGAAACTTTCTTT. Amino acid sequence: CASSFSGSWDTETFF. Full variable domain (remainder filled in from reference TRBV5-6 and TRBJ1-1): DAGVTQSPTHLIKTRGQQVTLRCSPKSGHDTVSWYQQALGQGPQFIFQYYEEEERQRGNFPDRFSGHQFPNYSSELNVNALLLGDSALYLCASSFSGSWDTETFFGQGTRLTVV.

At least ten counts were recorded for this clonotype. This chain connects TRBV7-9 to TRBJ1-1; D is undetermined. Germline V lookup: CDR1 SEHNR, CDR2 FQNEAQ (reference sequence). This CDR3 comprises 15 residues. The V end lost 1 base, the J end lost 0 bases, and 9 bases lay between the germline ends. CDR3 amino acids: CASSLGTGVNTEAFF. In DNA form, the CDR3 reads TGTGCCAGCAGCTTAGGTACCGGGGTGAACACTGAAGCTTTCTTT.

As for this clonotype: A single base separates this from a much larger clone, so it may be a read error. The V gene is TRBV7-2, the J gene TRBJ2-7; 10 bases agree with TRBD1. Germline values: CDR1 SGHTA, CDR2 FQGNSA. The length of the CDR3 is 16 residues. V lost 7 bases to trimming and J lost 6 bases; unmatched junction nucleotides: 15. CDR3 sequence (DNA): TGTGCCAGCAACCCGGAGGCGGGACAGGGGTATCGCGAGCAGTACTTC. Translated: CASNPEAGQGYREQYF.

This clonotype appeared a few times. The V and J genes are TRBV27 and TRBJ2-5, with 9 bases identical to TRBD1. This CDR3 comprises 16 residues. The V gene end was trimmed by 2 bases and the J gene end by 3 bases; junction bases not matched to a gene: 7. CDR1 and CDR2 (germline): MNHEY, SMNVEV (reference sequence). In nucleotides, the CDR3 is TGTGCCAGCAGTTTACTAGGGACAGGGTTAGAAGAGACCCAGTACTTC. Protein sequence: CASSLLGTGLEETQYF.

This chain connects TRBV7-2 to TRBJ1-1; a possible D gene is TRBD1 (5 bases). Germline CDR1 is SGHTA and CDR2 is FQGNSA. The CDR3 is 14 amino acids. Trimming removed 5 bases from V and 0 bases from J, with 10 bases in between. DNA of the CDR3: TGTGCCAGCAGCCCACAGGTCATGAACACTGAAGCTTTCTTT. It is translated as CASSPQVMNTEAFF.

This clonotype was found a few times. The V and J genes are TRBV3-1 and TRBJ1-2; D call uncertain. V was trimmed by 1 base and J by 8 bases, leaving 14 bases between them. CDR1 is LGHDT and CDR2 is YNNKEL in the germline V gene (reference sequence). The CDR3 spans 14 residues. The CDR3 protein is CASSQGPSGGGYTF. The CDR3 DNA reads TGTGCCAGCAGCCAAGGGCCCTCTGGTGGAGGCTACACCTTC. Variable domain in full (rest from reference TRBV3-1 and TRBJ1-2): DTAVSQTPKYLVTQMGNDKSIKCEQNLGHDTMYWYKQDSKKFLKIMFSYNNKELIINETVPNRFSPKSPDKAHLNLHINSLELGDSAVYFCASSQGPSGGGYTFGSGTRLTVV.

In regard to this clonotype: A read error may account for a junction end that differs from germline. The chain combines TRBV3-1 with TRBJ1-6, with 7 bases fitting TRBD1. Germline V gives CDR1 LGHDT, CDR2 YNNKEL (reference sequence). The CDR3 runs 14 residues. The CDR3 region is CASSSGTVRSPPHF. The CDR3 DNA reads as TGTGCCAGCAGCTCCGGGACAGTTCGTTCACCCCCCCACTTT.

This clonotype was counted once. The rearrangement uses TRBV28 and TRBJ1-5; D possibly corresponds to TRBD1 (5 bases). The CDR3 consists of 13 residues. Trimming removed 3 bases at V and 11 bases at J, with 14 bases between. Germline-derived CDR1 and CDR2 are MDHEN and SYDVKM. CDR3 sequence reads: CASSFRDRPAQHF. DNA of the CDR3: TGTGCCAGCAGTTTTCGGGACCGACCGGCCCAGCATTTT.

This clonotype came up a few times. The gene calls are TRBV25-1 and TRBJ2-7; TRBD2 agrees at 8 bases. Germline CDR1 and CDR2: MGHDK and SYGVNS. With 5 bases clipped from V and 0 bases from J, the junction kept 6 bases outside the gene matches. The CDR3 has 15 residues. The CDR3 is CASSTGGASSYEQYF. CDR3 sequence (DNA): TGTGCCAGCAGTACCGGGGGGGCGAGCTCCTACGAGCAGTACTTC.

This clonotype has a single count. This chain links TRBV20-1 with TRBJ1-2; 11 nucleotides agree with TRBD1. The CDR3 runs to 14 residues. V shed 5 bases, J shed 4 bases, and the junction held 6 bases outside the gene matches. The germline V gene encodes CDR1 DFQATT and CDR2 SNEGSKA (reference sequence). This CDR3 is CSAARTGGGYGYTF. In nucleotides, the CDR3 is TGCAGTGCTGCTCGGACAGGGGGCGGCTATGGCTACACCTTC.

This clonotype was seen only a few times. The chain links TRBV7-8 to TRBJ2-1; perhaps TRBD2 as D (5 bases). This CDR3 region has 15 residues. V lost 1 base and J 4 bases, leaving 11 bases between the germline ends. Per germline, CDR1 SGHVS and CDR2 FQNEAQ. The CDR3 bases are TGTGCCAGCAGCTTAGACCGGGGTTATTACAATGAGCAGTTCTTC. This codes for CASSLDRGYYNEQFF.

This clonotype was picked up many times. This chain connects TRBV28 to TRBJ1-4, with D uncertain. The CDR3 is 16 residues long. Per germline, CDR1 MDHEN and CDR2 SYDVKM. V dropped 2 bases and J dropped 8 bases, with 18 bases sitting between them. The CDR3 DNA follows: TGTGCCAGCAGTTTAGGGTCTGGGAGCGGATTGGAAAAACTGTTTTTT. This translates into CASSLGSGSGLEKLFF.

This clonotype was found many times. V is TRBV6-2 or TRBV6-3 and J is TRBJ1-2; no clear D gene. The length of the CDR3 is 15 residues. The V gene's germline CDR1 is MNHEY and CDR2 SVGEGT. V dropped 0 bases and J dropped 7 bases, with 15 bases sitting between them. This chain's CDR3 is CASSYSGGGKGGYTF. CDR3 DNA sequence: TGTGCCAGCAGTTACTCCGGCGGTGGCAAGGGTGGCTACACCTTC.